This TCR beta chain was captured by sequencing in a study of T cells in Graves' hyperthyroidism and ophthalmopathy. Across the study: The blood sample was taken at first diagnosis, before treatment began. Regarding the study as a whole: Blood held most thyroid clonotypes expanded above 0.001 frequency.

Amplification of TCR beta CDR3 regions used RNA as the template. Using the HTBI primer set, a first-round RT-PCR was run on the TCR CDR3. A single record per CDR3 protein comes from TCRdb applying MiXCR to the multiplex PCR reads. Among a few hundred thousand distinct CDR3 sequences listed, about 15% were seen once. CDR1 and CDR2 (germline): DFQATT, SNEGSKA (reference sequence). V was trimmed by 6 bases and J by 5 bases, leaving 22 bases between them. This CDR3 contains 15 residues. The table lists this clonotype with many counts. As yet, its antigen is unknown. A patient was excluded if there was uncontrolled infection, other autoimmune disease, pregnancy or lactation.

The TCR originated in a woman in her 30s with Graves' ophthalmopathy. The chain has TRBV20-1 and TRBJ2-5; TRBD2 might be the D (5 bases). Input material: blood. For the CDR3, the DNA is TGCAGTGCCCTTCTCCGGGATGGATCTAGGGAGACCCAGTACTTC. It encodes CSALLRDGSRETQYF.